The 19 T cell receptor beta chains reported below all come from one sample, sequenced in a study of spatial heterogeneity in lung cancer. The time point was: blood at routine non-recurrence follow-up after resection. MiXCR, run by TCRdb on the 5' RACE reads, gives a single entry per CDR3 protein. Among roughly 45,000 distinct CDR3 sequences listed, roughly 20% were seen once. The sample in question was PBMCs, obtained at follow-up. The receptor set was obtained from a female donor with early-stage non-small cell lung cancer.

The chain links TRBV20-1 to TRBJ2-7, with 9 bases fitting TRBD2. The ends lost 1 base at V and 5 bases at J; junction bases unmatched: 0. This CDR3 is built from 12 residues. Germline lookup yields CDR1 DFQATT and CDR2 SNEGSKA (reference sequence). CDR3 region: CSARVAGDEQYF. In DNA form, the CDR3 reads TGCAGTGCTAGAGTAGCGGGAGACGAGCAGTACTTC.

The rearrangement links TRBV6-5 to TRBJ2-7, with D perhaps matching TRBD1 (6 bases). The CDR3 totals 13 residues. Germline assignment: CDR1 MNHEY and CDR2 SVGAGI. V was trimmed by 6 bases and J by 2 bases, leaving 11 bases between them. This CDR3 is CASRSWTAYEQYF. CDR3 bases: TGTGCCAGCAGATCCTGGACAGCCTACGAGCAGTACTTC.

About this clonotype: The CDR3 end shows no conserved phenylalanine or tryptophan, and so a read error is likely. The chain couples TRBV25-1 to TRBJ2-1; D remains unclear. The CDR3 runs to 16 residues. Looked up from germline, CDR1 is MGHDK and CDR2 is SYGVNS. V was shortened by 5 bases and J by 0 bases, with 14 bases between the two germline ends. The CDR3 DNA is TGTGCCAGCAGTCCCAGTTACCAGAGCTCCTACAATGAGCAGTTCGTC. Translation: CASSPSYQSSYNEQFV.

V gene TRBV11-2 combines with J gene TRBJ2-1, with D perhaps being TRBD1 or TRBD2 (5 bases each). Between the trimmed V and J ends, which lost 0 bases and 8 bases, there was a span of 20 bases. This CDR3 region has 17 residues. Germline V gives CDR1 SGHAT, CDR2 FQNNGV. The CDR3 coding sequence is TGTGCCAGCAGCTTAGATCGATTTGGGACGCGGCGTCATGAGCAGTTCTTC. Translated, it gives CASSLDRFGTRRHEQFF.

This clonotype occurred a few times. The chain uses TRBV5-1 and TRBJ2-1, with TRBD2 as a possible D gene (6 bases). Germline V gene data show CDR1 as SGHRS and CDR2 as YFSETQ. Trimming pared 0 bases from V and 12 bases from J, leaving 13 bases between. The CDR3 has 13 amino acids. In DNA, the CDR3 is TGCGCCAGCAGCTTGGGACTAGATAACGTGCAGTTCTTC. It specifies CASSLGLDNVQFF.

This clonotype was seen a handful of times. The J gene is TRBJ2-3, the V gene TRBV7-9; 9 bases match TRBD2. V trimming: 6 bases; J trimming: 7 bases; junction bases outside the gene matches: 11. The CDR3 is 15 residues long. The germline CDR1 and CDR2 sequences are SEHNR and FQNEAQ (reference sequence). CDR3 bases: TGTGCCAGCAGATTATCGCGGGAGGGTCTCCATACGCAGTATTTT. Translated: CASRLSREGLHTQYF.

This clonotype showed up just a few times. The chain uses TRBV9 and TRBJ2-2; 8 bases are a match to TRBD1. CDR1 SGDLS and CDR2 YYNGEE come from the germline V gene. V lost 6 bases and J lost 7; bases outside the gene matches: 14. The CDR3 loop spans 16 amino acids. The CDR3, as DNA: TGTGCCAGCACCAATCCCGGGACAGGCCGCAACGGGGAGCTGTTTTTT. Protein product: CASTNPGTGRNGELFF.

This clonotype was observed many times. The chain carries TRBV5-5 and TRBJ2-7; TRBD1 matches 9 bases. CDR1 is SGHKS and CDR2 is YYEKEE in the germline V gene (reference sequence). The CDR3 is 15 residues long. V dropped 3 bases and J dropped 7; count of bases not matched to a gene: 11. As DNA, the CDR3 is TGTGCCAGCAGCTCCGGGACAGGGCGAGTGAGGGAGCAGTACGTC. Its protein product is CASSSGTGRVREQYV.

The chain is built from TRBV10-1 and TRBJ2-3, with 9 bases lining up with TRBD2. Germline V gene lookup returns CDR1 WNHNN and CDR2 SYGVQD (reference sequence). The CDR3 covers 15 residues. V was pared by 6 bases and J by 1 base, with 5 bases of the junction left unmatched. The CDR3: CASSELAGGTDTQYF. The CDR3 region has the DNA TGCGCCAGCAGCGAACTAGCGGGTGGCACAGATACGCAGTATTTT.

This clonotype came up a few times. J is TRBJ1-2 and V is TRBV7-8; no reliable D call. Germline assignment: CDR1 SGHVS and CDR2 FQNEAQ. V was trimmed by 1 base and J by 4 bases, leaving 13 bases between them. The CDR3 contains 15 residues. CDR3: CASSLGSDSGYGYTF. The CDR3 DNA is TGTGCCAGCAGCTTAGGGTCGGACTCAGGCTATGGCTACACCTTC.

This clonotype was picked up many times. The chain has TRBV20-1 and TRBJ2-1; D could derive from TRBD1 or TRBD2 (5 bases each). The CDR3 extends over 13 amino acids. Trimming cost V 6 bases and J 10 bases, with 19 bases left between them. The germline V gene has CDR1 DFQATT and CDR2 SNEGSKA (reference sequence). CDR3 loop: CSARYPGAGEQFF. CDR3 coding DNA: TGCAGTGCGAGATATCCCGGGGCTGGAGAGCAGTTCTTC.

In this sample, this clonotype turned up many times. V gene TRBV7-2 combines with J gene TRBJ1-1; D is unclear. V was trimmed by 6 bases and J by 5 bases, leaving 19 bases between them. The CDR3 length is 15 residues. Germline values: CDR1 SGHTA, CDR2 FQGNSA. The CDR3 sequence: CASRPGPNHVTEAFF. The CDR3, as DNA: TGTGCCAGCAGACCCGGACCGAACCATGTGACTGAAGCTTTCTTT. The full variable domain, rest sourced from reference TRBV7-2 and TRBJ1-1, is GAGVSQSPSNKVTEKGKDVELRCDPISGHTALYWYRQSLGQGLEFLIYFQGNSAPDKSGLPSDRFSAERTGGSVSTLTIQRTQQEDSAVYLCASRPGPNHVTEAFFGQGTRLTVV.

This clonotype was counted ten times or more. The J gene is TRBJ2-1, the V gene TRBV20-1; D is possibly TRBD2 (6 bases). The CDR3 is made up of 11 amino acids. Germline V gives CDR1 DFQATT, CDR2 SNEGSKA (reference sequence). Trimming pared 7 bases from V and 9 bases from J, leaving 13 bases between. This CDR3 is CSVGGVGEQFF. The DNA for the CDR3 is TGCAGTGTGGGGGGAGTGGGTGAGCAGTTCTTC.

This clonotype was counted only a few times. The rearrangement joins TRBV3-1 to TRBJ1-5; no clear D gene. Trimming cost V 3 bases and J 7 bases, with 7 bases left between them. Germline loops: CDR1 LGHDT, CDR2 YNNKEL (reference sequence). The CDR3 contains 12 residues. CDR3 region: CASSQGGQPQHF. As DNA, the CDR3 is TGTGCCAGCAGCCAGGGAGGACAGCCCCAGCATTTT.

There are many counts of this clonotype. V gene TRBV6-1 combines with J gene TRBJ2-1; 12 positions agree with TRBD2. J was trimmed by 1 base and V by 6 bases; bases with no gene match: 10. Germline V gene lookup returns CDR1 MNHNS and CDR2 SASEGT. The CDR3 runs to 18 residues. The chain's CDR3 is CASSASGRALVSYNEQFF. CDR3 in DNA: TGTGCCAGCAGCGCTAGCGGGAGGGCCCTAGTATCCTACAATGAGCAGTTCTTC.

There are a few counts of this clonotype. The chain is built from TRBV18 and TRBJ1-4; D ambiguous. Germline V lookup: CDR1 KGHSH, CDR2 LQKENI. V lost 0 bases, J lost 5 bases, and 22 bases lay in between. The CDR3 contains 19 residues. This chain's CDR3 is CASSPPPGIIGWSNEKLFF. The DNA for the CDR3 is TGTGCCAGCTCACCACCGCCTGGAATAATCGGGTGGTCGAATGAAAAACTGTTTTTT. The entire variable domain, with the rest obtained from reference TRBV18 and TRBJ1-4, is as follows: NAGVMQNPRHLVRRRGQEARLRCSPMKGHSHVYWYRQLPEEGLKFMVYLQKENIIDESGMPKERFSAEFPKEGPSILRIQQVVRGDSAAYFCASSPPPGIIGWSNEKLFFGSGTQLSVL.

This clonotype was counted many times. The chain has TRBV14 and TRBJ1-1; D gene ambiguous. Germline lookup yields CDR1 SGHDN and CDR2 FVKESK. Deletions cut 0 bases from V and 0 bases from J, with 5 bases between. The CDR3 has 14 residues. CDR3 nucleotides: TGTGCCAGCAGCCAAGATATGGTGAACACTGAAGCTTTCTTT. Translated, it gives CASSQDMVNTEAFF.

This clonotype showed up just once. The junction shows a germline mismatch at one end, possibly a read error. CDR3 in DNA: TGCGCCAGCAGCCCGGCCTTGAGGGCAAGCAAAGATACGCAGTATTTT. This sequence encodes CASSPALRASKDTQYF. The chain has TRBV5-1 and TRBJ2-3, with D possibly being TRBD2 (5 bases). Germline loops: CDR1 SGHRS, CDR2 YFSETQ. The CDR3 runs 16 residues.

This clonotype was seen at least ten times. DNA of the CDR3: TGCGCCAGCAGCTCCCGCCAGGGCTTAAACGGGGAGCTGTTTTTT. Protein: CASSSRQGLNGELFF. V usage is TRBV5-1 and J usage is TRBJ2-2, with a possible D match to TRBD1 (5 bases). Deletions cut 3 bases from V and 7 bases from J, with 16 bases between. Germline V CDR1 and CDR2: SGHRS, YFSETQ. The CDR3 extends over 15 amino acids.